The 25 T cell receptor beta chains given below trace back to one sample, sequenced in a study of response to subunit inactivated influenza vaccine (dated by TCRdb to 2017 to 2018). Library method: RT-PCR. The run used an Illumina HiSeq 2500. TCRdb itself trimmed the public reads at Q25 with fastp, ran MiXCR and retained productive beta chains. CDR3 protein duplicates are merged, each entry listing the most common genes and DNA. For this sample there are approximately 500,000 distinct CDR3 sequences; roughly a quarter appear just once. The ten top clones hold about 2.8% of the sample. These data are also associated with another study on T cells expressing NK-cell markers. The other study reports the following: 5'RACE template switching, by which a universal primer site and unique molecular identifiers were added, was used to make TCR beta cDNA libraries.

Specimen: CD4+ T cells sorted from PBMCs, collected 11 to 12 days after vaccination. These receptors were taken from a man aged 50 to 59 who received an inactivated influenza vaccine. Donor details come from another sample of the same person, matched by shared clones.

The gene calls are TRBV5-1 and TRBJ2-2, with 7 bases matching TRBD1. J was trimmed by 3 bases and V by 0 bases; bases with no gene match: 8. The CDR3 covers 17 residues. Germline V gene lookup returns CDR1 SGHRS and CDR2 YFSETQ. The CDR3 bases are TGCGCCAGCAGCTTGGCCCCGAGGGGGCAGCACACCGGGGAGCTGTTTTTT. Protein sequence: CASSLAPRGQHTGELFF.

This clonotype occurred a few times. V gene TRBV28 combines with J gene TRBJ2-2; possibly TRBD1 for D (5 bases). Per germline, CDR1 MDHEN and CDR2 SYDVKM. This CDR3 comprises 12 residues. Trimming took off 9 bases at V and 6 bases at J, with 11 bases between the two ends. CDR3 DNA: TGTGCCAGTACCAGGGTAGCCGGGGAGCTGTTTTTT. This sequence encodes CASTRVAGELFF.

V gene TRBV11-2 combines with J gene TRBJ2-2; TRBD2 aligns across 9 bases. The junction had 9 bases not matched to a gene; V was cut back by 1 base and J by 0 bases. Germline assignment: CDR1 SGHAT and CDR2 FQNNGV. CDR3 length: 19 amino acids. The CDR3 nucleotides are TGTGCCAGCAGCTTAGTTCGGCGGGGGGGCTTCACGAACACCGGGGAGCTGTTTTTT. This gives the protein CASSLVRRGGFTNTGELFF.

The sample holds a few counts of this clonotype. The V call is TRBV7-6, the J call TRBJ2-1; 15 positions match TRBD2. The V gene end was trimmed by 1 base and the J gene end by 8 bases; junction bases not matched to a gene: 12. The CDR3 contains 19 residues. Germline values: CDR1 SGHVS, CDR2 FNYEAQ. The CDR3 DNA follows: TGTGCCAGCAGCTTAGGAGGACTAGCGGGAGGGCCGGTTATCGATGAGCAGTTCTTC. It translates to CASSLGGLAGGPVIDEQFF.

The V and J genes are TRBV5-6 and TRBJ1-6; 10 nucleotides line up with TRBD1. Germline V gene sequence: CDR1 SGHDT, CDR2 YYEEEE. CDR3 length equals 14 residues. With 3 bases clipped from V and 15 bases from J, the junction kept 9 bases outside the gene matches. The CDR3 DNA reads as TGTGCCAGCAGCTGGGGACAGGGGAATCCTCTCCTCCACTTT. Translated: CASSWGQGNPLLHF.

This clonotype was observed at least ten times. This chain uses TRBV4-2 with TRBJ1-3, with D maybe TRBD1 (6 bases). V lost 4 bases and J lost 0, with 19 bases in between. Germline CDR1 is LGHNA and CDR2 is YNFKEQ. This CDR3 contains 18 residues. The CDR3 reads CASSLTSPGQYSGNTIYF. Written as DNA, the CDR3 is TGTGCCAGCAGCCTCACTTCCCCCGGACAGTACTCTGGAAACACCATATATTTT.

The rearrangement uses TRBV11-3 and TRBJ2-1, with D perhaps matching TRBD1 (6 bases). Looked up from germline, CDR1 is SGHNT and CDR2 is YENEEA. The CDR3 is 14 amino acids. The V end lost 5 bases, the J end lost 4 bases, and 12 bases lay between the germline ends. The CDR3 here is CASSEQGKYNEQFF. The DNA of the CDR3 is TGTGCCAGCAGCGAACAGGGAAAATACAATGAGCAGTTCTTC.

V and J are TRBV6-2 or TRBV6-3 and TRBJ1-1; a possible D gene is TRBD1 (5 bases). V lost 6 bases and J 3 bases, leaving 17 bases between the germline ends. Germline V gene sequence: CDR1 MNHEY, CDR2 SVGEGT. CDR3 length equals 15 residues. CDR3 nucleotides: TGTGCCAGCAGCTATTTCAGCCTGGGGCACACTGAAGCTTTCTTT. Protein: CASSYFSLGHTEAFF.

The V and J genes are TRBV7-9 and TRBJ2-5, with unresolved D. The CDR3 loop spans 14 amino acids. From germline, CDR1 is SEHNR and CDR2 FQNEAQ (reference sequence). V lost 1 base and J lost 5, with 11 bases in between. CDR3 sequence: CASSLVFAHETQYF. CDR3 DNA: TGTGCCAGCAGCTTAGTTTTCGCGCACGAGACCCAGTACTTC.

This clonotype has more than one count but fewer than ten. The chain recombines TRBV24-1 with TRBJ2-1, with a tentative D call TRBD2 (6 bases). Trimming stripped 5 bases from V and 2 bases from J, with 12 bases between. CDR1 is KGHDR and CDR2 is SFDVKD in the germline V gene. The CDR3 loop spans 15 amino acids. CDR3 sequence reads: CATSGTGVPYNEQFF. The DNA of the CDR3 is TGTGCCACCAGTGGCACGGGAGTCCCCTACAATGAGCAGTTCTTC.

This clonotype came up a few times. This chain joins TRBV3-1 and TRBJ2-5; D not resolved. The germline V and J ends were trimmed by 1 base and 2 bases, with 11 bases remaining between them. The CDR3 is 15 residues long. Germline CDR1 LGHDT, CDR2 YNNKEL (reference sequence). Here the CDR3 DNA reads TGTGCCAGCAGCCAAGGGGCAGCGCGACAAGAGACCCAGTACTTC. Translating it yields CASSQGAARQETQYF.

The table lists this clonotype with a few counts. J is TRBJ2-1 and V is TRBV7-2; D perhaps matches TRBD1 (6 bases). This CDR3 region has 14 residues. Germline CDR1 and CDR2: SGHTA and FQGNSA. V was pared by 6 bases and J by 2 bases, with 11 bases between. CDR3 region: CASRGRTAYNEQFF. The CDR3 DNA reads as TGTGCCAGCAGGGGCCGGACAGCCTACAATGAGCAGTTCTTC.

This clonotype came up a few times. The rearrangement links TRBV11-2 to TRBJ2-7; 7 nucleotides line up with TRBD2. V shed 2 bases, J shed 6 bases, and the junction held 4 bases outside the gene matches. Germline CDR1 reads SGHAT; CDR2 reads FQNNGV. This CDR3 spans 13 amino acids. CDR3 DNA sequence: TGTGCCAGCAGCTTAACGACGGGAGGCGAGCAGTACTTC. This codes for CASSLTTGGEQYF.

The V and J genes are TRBV5-1 and TRBJ2-7, with a tentative D call TRBD1 (5 bases). V lost 0 bases to trimming and J lost 0 bases, with 10 bases between them. Germline CDR1 and CDR2: SGHRS and YFSETQ. This CDR3 spans 15 amino acids. The CDR3 loop is CASSLGHQGSYEQYF. The CDR3 DNA reads TGCGCCAGCAGCTTGGGCCATCAGGGCTCCTACGAGCAGTACTTC.

Here the CDR3 reads CAISDPGQMNTEAFF. CDR3 DNA sequence: TGTGCCATCAGTGACCCGGGACAGATGAACACTGAAGCTTTCTTT. This sequence joins TRBV10-3 and TRBJ1-1; 7 bases map to TRBD1. There are 15 residues in the CDR3. Germline CDR1 reads ENHRY; CDR2 reads SYGVKD. Germline trimming cut 3 bases from V and 0 bases from J; bases unmatched to any gene: 4.

The chain is built from TRBV6-2 or TRBV6-3 and TRBJ1-1; D gene uncertain. Germline CDR1 reads MNHEY; CDR2 reads SVGEGT. This CDR3 has 11 amino acids. The V end lost 6 bases, the J end lost 1 base, and 3 bases lay between the germline ends. The CDR3 is CASRTNTEAFF. The CDR3 DNA follows: TGTGCCAGCAGAACGAACACTGAAGCTTTCTTT.

DNA of the CDR3: TGCGCCAGCAGCCCCGGTTCGACAGTGCTGTCAGAGACCCAGTACTTC. Translation: CASSPGSTVLSETQYF. V is TRBV5-1 and J is TRBJ2-5; maybe TRBD1 (5 bases). Germline V gene lookup returns CDR1 SGHRS and CDR2 YFSETQ. Trimming removed 4 bases at V and 4 bases at J, with 20 bases between. This CDR3 contains 16 residues.

The chain links TRBV7-3 to TRBJ2-7, with 9 bases lining up with TRBD2. Germline V lookup: CDR1 SGHTA, CDR2 FQGTGA. The CDR3 length is 16 residues. V lost 5 bases, J lost 2 bases, and 10 bases stayed unmatched. The CDR3 sequence: CASSPSSTSGAYEQYF. The CDR3 DNA follows: TGTGCCAGCAGCCCCTCGTCGACTAGCGGCGCCTACGAGCAGTACTTC. The full variable domain, completed using reference TRBV7-3 and TRBJ2-7, is GAGVSQTPSNKVTEKGKYVELRCDPISGHTALYWYRQSLGQGPEFLIYFQGTGAADDSGLPNDRFFAVRPEGSVSTLKIQRTERGDSAVYLCASSPSSTSGAYEQYFGPGTRLTVT.

This clonotype was detected a few times. In DNA form, the CDR3 reads TGCAGTGCTAGTCCCAGACTAGCGGCTAAAGATACGCAGTATTTT. Its translation: CSASPRLAAKDTQYF. The V and J genes are TRBV20-1 and TRBJ2-3, with 9 bases aligning to TRBD2. The length of the CDR3 is 15 residues. Germline V gives CDR1 DFQATT, CDR2 SNEGSKA (reference sequence). J lost 5 bases, V lost 3 bases, and 9 bases had no gene match.

There are a few counts of this clonotype. V is TRBV29-1 and J is TRBJ1-1; D might be TRBD1 (6 bases). The germline V gene has CDR1 SQVTM and CDR2 ANQGSEA. Trimming shortened V by 4 bases and J by 1 base, and 13 bases separated the two germline ends. The CDR3 has 14 residues. CDR3 in amino acids: CSVAPRGRNTEAFF. In DNA, the CDR3 is TGCAGCGTTGCTCCCCGGGGGCGGAACACTGAAGCTTTCTTT.

The genes are TRBV20-1 and TRBJ1-4; D unresolved. Germline lookup yields CDR1 DFQATT and CDR2 SNEGSKA (reference sequence). The CDR3 covers 14 residues. The V and J ends lost 6 bases and 8 bases respectively, with 19 bases between them. The CDR3 sequence is CSATNRLNDEKLFF. The CDR3, as DNA: TGCAGTGCCACCAACAGACTTAACGACGAAAAACTGTTTTTT.

The chain couples TRBV7-2 to TRBJ2-5, with D possibly matching TRBD2 (6 bases). V lost 0 bases to trimming and J lost 5 bases, with 13 bases between them. The CDR3 has 15 residues. Germline values: CDR1 SGHTA, CDR2 FQGNSA. The CDR3 spells CASSLAEGKWETQYF. The CDR3 region has the DNA TGTGCCAGCAGCTTAGCGGAGGGGAAGTGGGAGACCCAGTACTTC.

This clonotype has only a few counts. The V and J genes are TRBV29-1 and TRBJ1-1; tentative D call: TRBD1 (5 bases). The CDR3 contains 12 residues. CDR1 SQVTM and CDR2 ANQGSEA come from the germline V gene. Trimming left V 7 bases short and J 4 bases short, with 13 bases between. CDR3 DNA: TGCAGCGCCGCCCGGGGGGGCACTGAAGCTTTCTTT. Translated, it gives CSAARGGTEAFF. Complete variable domain (other parts from reference TRBV29-1 and TRBJ1-1): SAVISQKPSRDICQRGTSLTIQCQVDSQVTMMFWYRQQPGQSLTLIATANQGSEATYESGFVIDKFPISRPNLTFSTLTVSNMSPEDSSIYLCSAARGGTEAFFGQGTRLTVV.

The chain links TRBV27 to TRBJ2-3; maybe TRBD1 (7 bases). The CDR3 consists of 14 residues. Germline loops: CDR1 MNHEY, CDR2 SMNVEV (reference sequence). Trimming cost V 4 bases and J 4 bases, with 12 bases left between them. Here the CDR3 reads CASSWRGRADTQYF. The CDR3 DNA sequence: TGTGCCAGCAGTTGGAGGGGGCGCGCAGATACGCAGTATTTT.

In this sample, this clonotype turned up a few times. CDR3 region: CSAPQGNGYTF. Written as DNA, the CDR3 is TGCAGTGCCCCACAGGGTAATGGCTACACCTTC. This chain links TRBV20-1 with TRBJ1-2, with D maybe TRBD1 (6 bases). Germline loops: CDR1 DFQATT, CDR2 SNEGSKA (reference sequence). Trimming removed 6 bases from V and 6 bases from J, with 11 bases in between. CDR3 length: 11 residues.